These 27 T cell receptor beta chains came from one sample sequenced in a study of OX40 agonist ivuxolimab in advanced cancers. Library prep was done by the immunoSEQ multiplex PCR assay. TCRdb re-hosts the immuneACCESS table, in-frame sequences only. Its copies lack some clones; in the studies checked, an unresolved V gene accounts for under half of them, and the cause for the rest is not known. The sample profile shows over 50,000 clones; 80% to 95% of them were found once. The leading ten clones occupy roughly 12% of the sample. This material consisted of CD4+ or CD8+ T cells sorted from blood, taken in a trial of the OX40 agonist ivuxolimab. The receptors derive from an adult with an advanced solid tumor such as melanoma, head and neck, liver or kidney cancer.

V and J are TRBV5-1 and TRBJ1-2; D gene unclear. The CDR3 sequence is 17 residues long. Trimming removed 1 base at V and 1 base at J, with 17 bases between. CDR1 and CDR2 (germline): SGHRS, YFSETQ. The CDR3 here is CASSLRSETYLNYGYTF. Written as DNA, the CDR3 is TGCGCCAGCAGCTTGAGGTCAGAAACCTATCTTAACTATGGCTACACCTTC.

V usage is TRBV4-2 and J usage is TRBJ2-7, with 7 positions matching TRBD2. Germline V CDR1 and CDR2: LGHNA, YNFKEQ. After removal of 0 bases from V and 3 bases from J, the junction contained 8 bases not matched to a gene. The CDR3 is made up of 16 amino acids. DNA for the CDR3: TGTGCCAGCAGCCAAGATCTTGGTCTAGCGGTCTACGAGCAGTACTTC. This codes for CASSQDLGLAVYEQYF.

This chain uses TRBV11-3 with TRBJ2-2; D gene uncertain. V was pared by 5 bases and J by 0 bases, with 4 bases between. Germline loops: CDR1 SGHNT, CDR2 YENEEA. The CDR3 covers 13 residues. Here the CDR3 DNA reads TGTGCCAGCAGCGCCGCGAACACCGGGGAGCTGTTTTTT. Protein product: CASSAANTGELFF.

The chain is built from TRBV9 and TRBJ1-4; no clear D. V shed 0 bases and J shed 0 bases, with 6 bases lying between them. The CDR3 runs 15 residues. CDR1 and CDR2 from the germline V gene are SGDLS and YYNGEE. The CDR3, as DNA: TGTGCCAGCAGCGTAGGAGGATCAACTAATGAAAAACTGTTTTTT. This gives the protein CASSVGGSTNEKLFF.

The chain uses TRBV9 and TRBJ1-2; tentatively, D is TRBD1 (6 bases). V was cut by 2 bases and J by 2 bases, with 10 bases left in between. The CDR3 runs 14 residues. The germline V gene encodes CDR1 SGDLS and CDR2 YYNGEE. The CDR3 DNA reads TGTGCCAGCAGCGTGGGGGGGCAAAACTATGGCTACACCTTC. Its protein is CASSVGGQNYGYTF.

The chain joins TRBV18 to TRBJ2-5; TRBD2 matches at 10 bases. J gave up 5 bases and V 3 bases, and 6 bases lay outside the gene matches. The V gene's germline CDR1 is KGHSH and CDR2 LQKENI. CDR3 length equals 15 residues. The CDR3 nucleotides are TGTGCCAGCTCACCGAGCGGGAGGGTCGGTGAGACCCAGTACTTC. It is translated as CASSPSGRVGETQYF. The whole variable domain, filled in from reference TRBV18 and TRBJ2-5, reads NAGVMQNPRHLVRRRGQEARLRCSPMKGHSHVYWYRQLPEEGLKFMVYLQKENIIDESGMPKERFSAEFPKEGPSILRIQQVVRGDSAAYFCASSPSGRVGETQYFGPGTRLLVL.

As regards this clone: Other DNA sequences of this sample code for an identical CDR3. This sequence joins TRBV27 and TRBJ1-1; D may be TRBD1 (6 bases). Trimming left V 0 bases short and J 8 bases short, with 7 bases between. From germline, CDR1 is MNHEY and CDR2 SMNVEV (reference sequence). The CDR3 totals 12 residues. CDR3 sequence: CASSLSGTEAFF. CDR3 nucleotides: TGTGCCAGCAGTTTATCCGGGACAGAAGCTTTCTTT.

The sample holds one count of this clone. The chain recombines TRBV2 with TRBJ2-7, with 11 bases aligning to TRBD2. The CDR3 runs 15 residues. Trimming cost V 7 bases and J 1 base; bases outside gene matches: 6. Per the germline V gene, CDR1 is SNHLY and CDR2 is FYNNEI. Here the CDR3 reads CASKPGTSGSYEQYF. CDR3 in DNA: TGTGCCAGCAAACCAGGGACTAGCGGATCCTACGAGCAGTACTTC.

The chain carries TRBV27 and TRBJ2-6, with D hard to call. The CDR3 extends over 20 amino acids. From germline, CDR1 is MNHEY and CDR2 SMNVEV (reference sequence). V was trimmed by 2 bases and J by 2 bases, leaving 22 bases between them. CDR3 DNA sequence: TGTGCCAGCAGTTTAAAGTCTGATTTGAGGTTTTTGCCTGGGGCCAACGTCCTGACTTTC. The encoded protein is CASSLKSDLRFLPGANVLTF.

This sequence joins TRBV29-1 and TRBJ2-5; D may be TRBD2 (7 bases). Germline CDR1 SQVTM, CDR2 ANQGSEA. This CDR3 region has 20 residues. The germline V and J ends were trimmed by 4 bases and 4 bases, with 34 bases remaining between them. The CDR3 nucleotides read TGCAGCGTTGTAGTGGTTTTGGGGGCGGGAGAGGATGGCCGCGGAGAGACCCAGTACTTC. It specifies CSVVVVLGAGEDGRGETQYF.

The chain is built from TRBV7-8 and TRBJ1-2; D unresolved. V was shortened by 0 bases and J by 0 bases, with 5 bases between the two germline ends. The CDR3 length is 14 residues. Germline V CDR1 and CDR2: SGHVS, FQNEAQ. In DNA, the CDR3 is TGTGCCAGCAGCTTAGCGGGATCTAACTATGGCTACACCTTC. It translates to CASSLAGSNYGYTF.

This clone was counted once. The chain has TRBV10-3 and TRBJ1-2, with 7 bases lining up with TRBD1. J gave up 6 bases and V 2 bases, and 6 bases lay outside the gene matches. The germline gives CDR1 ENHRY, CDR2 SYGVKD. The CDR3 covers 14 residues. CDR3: CAISEEQGIDGYTF. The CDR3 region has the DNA TGTGCCATCAGTGAGGAACAGGGGATAGATGGCTACACCTTC.

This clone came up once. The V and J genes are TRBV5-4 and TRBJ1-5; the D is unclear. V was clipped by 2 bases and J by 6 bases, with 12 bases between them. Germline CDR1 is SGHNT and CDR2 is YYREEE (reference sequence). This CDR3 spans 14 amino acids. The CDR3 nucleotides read TGTGCCAGCAGCTTCGGCAGCGAAGGTCAGCCCCAGCATTTT. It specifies CASSFGSEGQPQHF.

The CDR3 coding sequence is TGTGCCAGCAGTTTGGCCCCCCCCGGGACAGGGACCTACGAGCAGTACTTC. This encodes CASSLAPPGTGTYEQYF. The genes are TRBV27 and TRBJ2-7; 9 bases fit TRBD1. This CDR3 has 17 amino acids. Germline assignment: CDR1 MNHEY and CDR2 SMNVEV (reference sequence). J was trimmed by 2 bases and V by 3 bases; bases with no gene match: 11.

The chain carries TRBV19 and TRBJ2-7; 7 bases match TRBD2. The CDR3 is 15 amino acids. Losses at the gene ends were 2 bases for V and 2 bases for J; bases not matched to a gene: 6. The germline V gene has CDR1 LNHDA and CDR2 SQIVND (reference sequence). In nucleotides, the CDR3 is TGTGCCAGTAGTATATCCAGTGGGACTACCTACGAGCAGTACTTC. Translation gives CASSISSGTTYEQYF.

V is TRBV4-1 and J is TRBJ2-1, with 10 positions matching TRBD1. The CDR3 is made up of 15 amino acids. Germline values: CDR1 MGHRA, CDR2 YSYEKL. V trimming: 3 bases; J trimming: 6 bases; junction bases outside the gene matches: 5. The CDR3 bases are TGCGCCAGCAGCCAGGTTGGACAGGGGGGCAATGAGCAGTTCTTC. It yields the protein CASSQVGQGGNEQFF.

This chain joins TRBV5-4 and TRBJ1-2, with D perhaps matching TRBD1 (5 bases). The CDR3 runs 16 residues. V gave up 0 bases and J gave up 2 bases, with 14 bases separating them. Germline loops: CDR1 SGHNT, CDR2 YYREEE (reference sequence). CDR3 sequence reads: CASSLDNQGLNYGYTF. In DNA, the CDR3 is TGTGCCAGCAGCTTGGACAATCAGGGTCTAAACTATGGCTACACCTTC.

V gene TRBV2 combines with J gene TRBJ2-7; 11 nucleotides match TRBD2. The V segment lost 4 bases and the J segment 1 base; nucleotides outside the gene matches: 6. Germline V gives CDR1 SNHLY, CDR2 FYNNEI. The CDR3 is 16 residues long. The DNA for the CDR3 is TGTGCCAGCAGTGGGGGACTAGCGGCCTTATCCTACGAGCAGTACTTC. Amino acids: CASSGGLAALSYEQYF.

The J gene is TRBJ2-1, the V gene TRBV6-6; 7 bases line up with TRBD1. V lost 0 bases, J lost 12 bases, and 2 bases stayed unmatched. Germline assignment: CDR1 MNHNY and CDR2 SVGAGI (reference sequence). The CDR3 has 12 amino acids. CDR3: CASSYSRDRQFF. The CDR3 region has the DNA TGTGCCAGCAGTTACTCACGGGACAGGCAGTTCTTC.

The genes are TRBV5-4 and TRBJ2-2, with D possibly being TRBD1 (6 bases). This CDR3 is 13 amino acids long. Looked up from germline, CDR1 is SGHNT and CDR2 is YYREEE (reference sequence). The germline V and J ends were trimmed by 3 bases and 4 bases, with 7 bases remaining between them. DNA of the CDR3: TGTGCCAGCAGCTCCAGGGGCACCGGGGAGCTGTTTTTT. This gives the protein CASSSRGTGELFF.

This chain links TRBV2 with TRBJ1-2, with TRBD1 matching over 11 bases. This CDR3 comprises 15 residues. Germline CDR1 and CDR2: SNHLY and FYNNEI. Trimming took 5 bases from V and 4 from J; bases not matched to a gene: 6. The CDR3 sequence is CASSHGQGAGYGYTF. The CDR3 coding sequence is TGTGCCAGCAGTCACGGACAGGGGGCAGGCTATGGCTACACCTTC.

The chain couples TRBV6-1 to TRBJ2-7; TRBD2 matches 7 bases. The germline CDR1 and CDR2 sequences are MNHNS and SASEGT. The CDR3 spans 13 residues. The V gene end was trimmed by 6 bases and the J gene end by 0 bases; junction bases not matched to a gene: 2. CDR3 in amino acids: CASRGGDSYEQYF. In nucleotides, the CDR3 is TGTGCCAGCAGGGGAGGGGACTCCTACGAGCAGTACTTC.

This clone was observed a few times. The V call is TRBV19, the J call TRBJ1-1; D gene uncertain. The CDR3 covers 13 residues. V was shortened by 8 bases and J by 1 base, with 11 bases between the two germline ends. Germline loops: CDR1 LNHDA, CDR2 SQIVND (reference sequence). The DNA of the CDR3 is TGTGCCAGTGGACCGGGAAGGAACACTGAAGCTTTCTTT. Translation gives CASGPGRNTEAFF.

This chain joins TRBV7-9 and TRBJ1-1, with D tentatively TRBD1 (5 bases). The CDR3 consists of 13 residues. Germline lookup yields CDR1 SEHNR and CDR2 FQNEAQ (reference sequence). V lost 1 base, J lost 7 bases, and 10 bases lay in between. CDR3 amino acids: CASSLVEGLEAFF. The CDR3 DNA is TGTGCCAGCAGCTTAGTGGAGGGGCTTGAAGCTTTCTTT. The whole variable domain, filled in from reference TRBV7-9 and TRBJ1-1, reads DTGVSQNPRHKITKRGQNVTFRCDPISEHNRLYWYRQTLGQGPEFLTYFQNEAQLEKSRLLSDRFSAERPKGSFSTLEIQRTEQGDSAMYLCASSLVEGLEAFFGQGTRLTVV.

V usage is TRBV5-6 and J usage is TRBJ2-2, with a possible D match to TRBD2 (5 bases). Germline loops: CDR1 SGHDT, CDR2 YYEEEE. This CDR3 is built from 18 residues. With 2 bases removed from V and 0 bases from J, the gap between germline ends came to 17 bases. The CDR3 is CASSFGVGAFTNTGELFF. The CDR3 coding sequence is TGTGCCAGCAGCTTCGGGGTGGGAGCGTTTACGAACACCGGGGAGCTGTTTTTT.

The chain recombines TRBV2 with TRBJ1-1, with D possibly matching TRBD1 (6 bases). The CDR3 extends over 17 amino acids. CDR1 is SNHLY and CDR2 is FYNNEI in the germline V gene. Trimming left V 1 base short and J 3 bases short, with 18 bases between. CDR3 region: CASSEGLLDRRYTEAFF. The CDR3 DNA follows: TGTGCCAGCAGTGAAGGATTATTAGACAGGCGGTACACTGAAGCTTTCTTT.

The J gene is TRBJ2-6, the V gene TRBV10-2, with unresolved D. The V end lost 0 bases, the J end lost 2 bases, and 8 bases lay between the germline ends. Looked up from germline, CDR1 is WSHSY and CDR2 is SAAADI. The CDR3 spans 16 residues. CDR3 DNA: TGCGCCAGCAGTGAGTCAAGGGTCGCTGGGGCCAACGTCCTGACTTTC. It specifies CASSESRVAGANVLTF.